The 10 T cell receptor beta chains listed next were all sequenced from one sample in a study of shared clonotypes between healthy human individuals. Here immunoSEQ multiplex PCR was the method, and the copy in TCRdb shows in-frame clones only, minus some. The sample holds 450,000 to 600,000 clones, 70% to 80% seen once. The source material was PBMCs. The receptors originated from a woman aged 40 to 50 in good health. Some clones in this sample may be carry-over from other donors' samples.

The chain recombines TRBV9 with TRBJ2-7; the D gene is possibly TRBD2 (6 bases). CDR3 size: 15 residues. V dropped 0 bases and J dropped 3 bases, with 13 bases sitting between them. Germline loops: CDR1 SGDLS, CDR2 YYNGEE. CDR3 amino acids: CASSVGPGDDYEQYF. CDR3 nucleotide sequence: TGTGCCAGCAGCGTAGGGCCGGGGGACGACTACGAGCAGTACTTC. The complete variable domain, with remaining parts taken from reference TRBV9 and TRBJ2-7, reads DSGVTQTPKHLITATGQRVTLRCSPRSGDLSVYWYQQSLDQGLQFLIQYYNGEERAKGNILERFSAQQFPDLHSELNLSSLELGDSALYFCASSVGPGDDYEQYFGPGTRLTVT.

The CDR3 coding sequence is TGTGCCAGCAGCAAAGCAGGGATTAGAGTGAATACGCAGTATTTT. Its translation: CASSKAGIRVNTQYF. V usage is TRBV21-1 and J usage is TRBJ2-3. TRBV21-1 corresponds to a pseudogene. The CDR3 sequence is 15 residues long.

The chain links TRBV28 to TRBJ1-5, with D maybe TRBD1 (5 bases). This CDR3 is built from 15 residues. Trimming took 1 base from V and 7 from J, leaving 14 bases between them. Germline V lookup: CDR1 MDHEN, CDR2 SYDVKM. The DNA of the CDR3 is TGTGCCAGCAGTTTATTTGCAGGGATCACCCAGCCCCAGCATTTT. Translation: CASSLFAGITQPQHF.

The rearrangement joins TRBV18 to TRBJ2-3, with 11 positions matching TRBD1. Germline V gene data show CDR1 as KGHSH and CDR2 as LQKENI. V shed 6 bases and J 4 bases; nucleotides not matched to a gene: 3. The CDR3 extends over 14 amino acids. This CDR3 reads CASSWDRGSDTQYF. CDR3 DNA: TGTGCCAGCTCCTGGGACAGGGGGTCAGATACGCAGTATTTT. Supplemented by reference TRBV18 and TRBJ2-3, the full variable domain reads NAGVMQNPRHLVRRRGQEARLRCSPMKGHSHVYWYRQLPEEGLKFMVYLQKENIIDESGMPKERFSAEFPKEGPSILRIQQVVRGDSAAYFCASSWDRGSDTQYFGPGTRLTVL.

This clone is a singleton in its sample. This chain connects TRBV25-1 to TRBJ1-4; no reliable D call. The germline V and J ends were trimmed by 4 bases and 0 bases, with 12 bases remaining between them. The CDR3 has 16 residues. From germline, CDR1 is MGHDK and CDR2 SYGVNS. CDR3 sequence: CASSVPPRTTNEKLFF. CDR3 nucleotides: TGTGCCAGCAGTGTCCCCCCCCGGACAACTAATGAAAAACTGTTTTTT.

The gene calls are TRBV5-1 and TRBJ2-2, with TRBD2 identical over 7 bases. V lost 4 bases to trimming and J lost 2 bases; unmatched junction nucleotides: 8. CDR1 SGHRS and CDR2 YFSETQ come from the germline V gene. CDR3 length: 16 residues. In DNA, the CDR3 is TGCGCCAGCAGCCCCGCCTCTAGCGGTAACACCGGGGAGCTGTTTTTT. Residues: CASSPASSGNTGELFF.

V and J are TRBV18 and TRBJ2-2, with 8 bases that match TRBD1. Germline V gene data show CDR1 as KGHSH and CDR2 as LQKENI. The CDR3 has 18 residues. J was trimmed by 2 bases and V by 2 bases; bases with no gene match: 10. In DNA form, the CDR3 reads TGTGCCAGCTCACCATCCCCTCCGGGGACAGGCAACACCGGGGAGCTGTTTTTT. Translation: CASSPSPPGTGNTGELFF.

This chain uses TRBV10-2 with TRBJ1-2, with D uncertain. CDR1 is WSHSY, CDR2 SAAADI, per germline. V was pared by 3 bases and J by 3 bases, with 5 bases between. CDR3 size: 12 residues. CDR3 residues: CASSEFDYGYTF. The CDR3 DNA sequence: TGCGCCAGCAGTGAATTTGACTATGGCTACACCTTC.

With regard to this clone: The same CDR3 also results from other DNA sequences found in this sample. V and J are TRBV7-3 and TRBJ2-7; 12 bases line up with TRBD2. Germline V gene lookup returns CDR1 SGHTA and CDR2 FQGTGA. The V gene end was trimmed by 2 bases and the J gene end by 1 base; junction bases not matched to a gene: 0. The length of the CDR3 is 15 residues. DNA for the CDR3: TGTGCCAGCAGCTTACTAGCGGGAGGGTCCTACGAGCAGTACTTC. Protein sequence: CASSLLAGGSYEQYF.

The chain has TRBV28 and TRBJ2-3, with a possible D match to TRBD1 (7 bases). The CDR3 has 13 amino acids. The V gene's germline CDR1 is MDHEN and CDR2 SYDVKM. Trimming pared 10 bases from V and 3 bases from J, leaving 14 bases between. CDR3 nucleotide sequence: TGTGCCACCAAGGAGGGGGCGACAGATACGCAGTATTTT. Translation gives CATKEGATDTQYF.